Following are 2 T cell receptor beta chains from one sample sequenced in a study of cytomegalovirus exposure and HLA in healthy donors. The PCR was carried out with 60 Vbeta primers and 13 Jbeta primers. Using immunoSEQ multiplex PCR, the repertoire was profiled, and TCRdb retains in-frame clones only, with some absent. The profile covers fewer than 200,000 clones, with 75% to 80% appearing a single time and roughly 13% taken by the ten largest. Sequences were obtained from PBMCs. The source of these receptors is a woman aged 25 to 39 in good health and CMV-seropositive.

This rearrangement joins TRBV7-2 to TRBJ2-7; D not certain. CDR3 length: 12 residues. Germline-derived CDR1 and CDR2 are SGHTA and FQGNSA. Trimming left V 5 bases short and J 0 bases short, with 5 bases between. CDR3 region: CASSRYSYEQYF. The CDR3 coding sequence is TGTGCCAGCAGCCGTTACTCCTACGAGCAGTACTTC.

The chain has TRBV4-1 and TRBJ1-5, with TRBD1 matching over 11 bases. The CDR3 is 20 amino acids. Germline V gives CDR1 MGHRA, CDR2 YSYEKL. Trimming took 1 base from V and 2 from J; bases not matched to a gene: 13. CDR3 sequence (DNA): TGCGCCAGCAGCCAAGTCCCCGGGACAGGGGGACGTACGGGCAATCAGCCCCAGCATTTT. Protein sequence: CASSQVPGTGGRTGNQPQHF.